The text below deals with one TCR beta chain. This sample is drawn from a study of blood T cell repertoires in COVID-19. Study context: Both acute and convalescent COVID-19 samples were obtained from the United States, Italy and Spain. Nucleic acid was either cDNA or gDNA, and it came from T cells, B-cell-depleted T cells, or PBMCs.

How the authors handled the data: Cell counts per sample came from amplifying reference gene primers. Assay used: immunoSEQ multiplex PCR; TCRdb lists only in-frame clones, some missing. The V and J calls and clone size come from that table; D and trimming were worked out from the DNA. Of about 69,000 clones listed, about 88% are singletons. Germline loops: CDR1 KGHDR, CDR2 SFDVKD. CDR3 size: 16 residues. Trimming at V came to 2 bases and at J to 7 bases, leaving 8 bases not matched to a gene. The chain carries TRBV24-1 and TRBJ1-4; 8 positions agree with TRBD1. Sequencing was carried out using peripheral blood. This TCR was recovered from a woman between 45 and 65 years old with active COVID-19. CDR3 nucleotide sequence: TGTGCCACCAGTGATTCCGGACAGGGAGGGGGTGAAAAACTGTTTTTT. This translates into CATSDSGQGGGEKLFF.